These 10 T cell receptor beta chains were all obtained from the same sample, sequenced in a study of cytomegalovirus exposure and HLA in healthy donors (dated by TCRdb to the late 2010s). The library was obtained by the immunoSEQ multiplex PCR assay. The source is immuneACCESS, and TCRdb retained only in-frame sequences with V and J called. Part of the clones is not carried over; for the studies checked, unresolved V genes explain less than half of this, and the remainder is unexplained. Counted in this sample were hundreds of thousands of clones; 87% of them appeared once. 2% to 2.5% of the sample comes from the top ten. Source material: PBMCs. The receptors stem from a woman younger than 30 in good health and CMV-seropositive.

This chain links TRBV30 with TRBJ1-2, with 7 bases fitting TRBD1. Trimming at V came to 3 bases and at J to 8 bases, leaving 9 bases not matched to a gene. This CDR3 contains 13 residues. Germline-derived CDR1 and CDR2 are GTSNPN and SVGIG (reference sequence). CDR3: CAWSPDRVRGYTF. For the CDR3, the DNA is TGTGCCTGGAGCCCAGACAGGGTGCGAGGCTACACCTTC.

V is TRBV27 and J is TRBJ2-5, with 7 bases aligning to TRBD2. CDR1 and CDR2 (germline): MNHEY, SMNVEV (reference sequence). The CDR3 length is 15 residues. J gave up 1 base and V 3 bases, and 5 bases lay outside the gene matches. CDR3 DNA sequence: TGTGCCAGCAGTTTGGCGCGGGAGCCCCAAGAGACCCAGTACTTC. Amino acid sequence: CASSLAREPQETQYF.

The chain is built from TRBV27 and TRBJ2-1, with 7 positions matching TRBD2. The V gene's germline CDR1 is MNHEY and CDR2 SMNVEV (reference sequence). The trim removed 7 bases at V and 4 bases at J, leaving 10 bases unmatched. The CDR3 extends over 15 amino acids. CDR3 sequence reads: CASTATSMEYNEQFF. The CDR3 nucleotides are TGTGCCAGCACCGCGACTAGCATGGAATACAATGAGCAGTTCTTC.

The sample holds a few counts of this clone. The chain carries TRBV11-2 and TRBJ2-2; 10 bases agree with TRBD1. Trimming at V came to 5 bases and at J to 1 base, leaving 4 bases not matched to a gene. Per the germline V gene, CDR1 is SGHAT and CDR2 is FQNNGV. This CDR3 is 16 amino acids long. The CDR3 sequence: CASSPRDRGNTGELFF. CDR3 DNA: TGTGCCAGCAGCCCCAGGGACAGGGGGAACACCGGGGAGCTGTTTTTT.

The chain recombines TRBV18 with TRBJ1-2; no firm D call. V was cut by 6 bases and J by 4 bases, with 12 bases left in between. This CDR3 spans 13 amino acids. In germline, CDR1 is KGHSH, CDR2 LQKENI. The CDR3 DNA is TGTGCCAGCTCTGAAAGGACTATCTATGGCTACACCTTC. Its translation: CASSERTIYGYTF.

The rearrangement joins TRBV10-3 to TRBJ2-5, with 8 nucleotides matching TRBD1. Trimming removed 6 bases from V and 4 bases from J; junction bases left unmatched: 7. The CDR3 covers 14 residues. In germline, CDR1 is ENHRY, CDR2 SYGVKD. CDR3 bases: TGTGCCATCAGCGCCCAGGGGGCTCGAGAGACCCAGTACTTC. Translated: CAISAQGARETQYF.

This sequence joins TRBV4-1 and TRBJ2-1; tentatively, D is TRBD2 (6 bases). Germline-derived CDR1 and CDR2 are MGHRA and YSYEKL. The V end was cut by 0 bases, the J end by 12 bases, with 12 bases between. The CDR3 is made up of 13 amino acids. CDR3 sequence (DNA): TGCGCCAGCAGCCAAGATTTTCCCGGGGGGCAGTTCTTC. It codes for CASSQDFPGGQFF.

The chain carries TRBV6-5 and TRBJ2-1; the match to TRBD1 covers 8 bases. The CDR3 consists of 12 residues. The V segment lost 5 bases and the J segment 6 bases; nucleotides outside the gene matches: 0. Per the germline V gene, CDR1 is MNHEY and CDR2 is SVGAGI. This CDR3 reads CASSTGGNEQFF. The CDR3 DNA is TGTGCCAGCAGTACAGGGGGCAATGAGCAGTTCTTC.

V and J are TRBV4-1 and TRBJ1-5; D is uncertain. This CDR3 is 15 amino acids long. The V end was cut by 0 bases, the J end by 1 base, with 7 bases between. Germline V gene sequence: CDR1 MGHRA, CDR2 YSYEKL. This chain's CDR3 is CASSQEFLSNQPQHF. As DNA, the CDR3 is TGCGCCAGCAGCCAAGAGTTCCTGAGCAATCAGCCCCAGCATTTT.

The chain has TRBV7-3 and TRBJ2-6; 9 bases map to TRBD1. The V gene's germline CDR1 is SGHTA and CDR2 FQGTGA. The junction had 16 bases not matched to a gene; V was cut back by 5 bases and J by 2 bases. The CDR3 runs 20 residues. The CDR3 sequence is CASSETGTGLGSPGANVLTF. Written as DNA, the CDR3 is TGTGCCAGCAGCGAAACCGGGACAGGGTTGGGGTCCCCTGGGGCCAACGTCCTGACTTTC. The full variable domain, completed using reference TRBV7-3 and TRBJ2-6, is GAGVSQTPSNKVTEKGKYVELRCDPISGHTALYWYRQSLGQGPEFLIYFQGTGAADDSGLPNDRFFAVRPEGSVSTLKIQRTERGDSAVYLCASSETGTGLGSPGANVLTFGAGSRLTVL.